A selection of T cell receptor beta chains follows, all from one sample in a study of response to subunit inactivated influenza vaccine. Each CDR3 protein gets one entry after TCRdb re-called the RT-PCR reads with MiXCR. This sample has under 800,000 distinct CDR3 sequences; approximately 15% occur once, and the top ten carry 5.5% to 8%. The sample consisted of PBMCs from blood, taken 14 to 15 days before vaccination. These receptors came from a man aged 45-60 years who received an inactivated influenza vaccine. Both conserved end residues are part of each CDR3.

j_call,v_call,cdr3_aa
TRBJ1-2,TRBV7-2,CASSFSQANRILYTF
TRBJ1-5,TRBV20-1,CSARRTAGNNQPQHF
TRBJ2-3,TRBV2,CASSEILTDTQYF
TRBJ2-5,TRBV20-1,CSARGRPRETQYF
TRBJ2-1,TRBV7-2,CASSPRTGTKFF
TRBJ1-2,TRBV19,CASSATTGTTNYGYTF
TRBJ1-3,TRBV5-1,CASSPEGLRNTIYF
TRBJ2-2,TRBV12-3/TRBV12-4,CASRSRGQGGRSGELFF
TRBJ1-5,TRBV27,CTSSLIGDQPQHF
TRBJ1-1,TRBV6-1,CASTRRSGTNTEAFF